This passage covers 13 T cell receptor beta chains from one sample sequenced in a study of CD8+CD57+ T cells in acquired aplastic anemia. In patients chosen for sequencing, flow cytometry had shown CD8+CD57+ cell expansion. The study profiled TCR beta VDJ and CDR3 using genomic DNA as template. TCRdb itself ran the reads through MiXCR, one entry per CDR3 protein. The sample lists approximately 130,000 distinct CDR3 sequences; under 60% were seen once. Sequencing was carried out using sorted CD4+, CD8+, or CD8+CD57+ T cells (not recorded which) from PBMCs. These receptor sequences come from a human donor with aplastic anemia.

This chain uses TRBV10-2 with TRBJ1-2; 8 bases are shared with TRBD1. This CDR3 spans 14 amino acids. J lost 8 bases, V lost 2 bases, and 7 bases had no gene match. In germline, CDR1 is WSHSY, CDR2 SAAADI. CDR3 amino acids: CASSERRGREGYTF. CDR3 DNA: TGCGCCAGCAGTGAGCGCAGGGGGCGCGAGGGCTACACCTTC.

This clonotype was observed a few times. The chain employs TRBV5-8 and TRBJ1-1; no firm D call. Trimming removed 4 bases at V and 7 bases at J, with 8 bases between. The CDR3 covers 11 residues. The germline V gene encodes CDR1 SGHTS and CDR2 YDEGEE. CDR3 in amino acids: CASSLIFEAFF. Written as DNA, the CDR3 is TGTGCCAGCAGCCTCATTTTTGAAGCTTTCTTT.

The chain uses TRBV11-2 and TRBJ2-1; D is perhaps TRBD1 (5 bases). From germline, CDR1 is SGHAT and CDR2 FQNNGV. The CDR3 is made up of 15 amino acids. The V gene lost 4 bases and the J gene lost 1 base, with 11 bases spanning the gap. CDR3 amino acids: CASSSRQLSYNEQFF. CDR3 in DNA: TGTGCCAGCAGCTCCCGACAGTTGTCCTACAATGAGCAGTTCTTC.

This clonotype was observed many times. The chain joins TRBV15 to TRBJ2-2, with TRBD1 identical over 8 bases. The trim removed 5 bases at V and 2 bases at J, leaving 13 bases unmatched. The CDR3 has 18 amino acids. The germline V gene has CDR1 LNHNV and CDR2 YYDKDF (reference sequence). The CDR3 DNA reads as TGTGCCACCAGCGGATCTACCGGGACAGGATATAACACCGGGGAGCTGTTTTTT. Translated, it gives CATSGSTGTGYNTGELFF.

In this sample, this clonotype turned up a few times. The chain couples TRBV10-3 to TRBJ2-7; TRBD2 matches at 9 bases. The ends lost 4 bases at V and 0 bases at J; junction bases unmatched: 1. Germline CDR1 reads ENHRY; CDR2 reads SYGVKD. The CDR3 has 14 amino acids. For the CDR3, the DNA is TGTGCCATCAGTGGTAGCGGGAGCTCCTACGAGCAGTACTTC. It encodes CAISGSGSSYEQYF.

This rearrangement joins TRBV15 to TRBJ2-1, with D possibly being TRBD2 (5 bases). V lost 0 bases and J 12 bases, leaving 36 bases between the germline ends. Looked up from germline, CDR1 is LNHNV and CDR2 is YYDKDF (reference sequence). This CDR3 comprises 21 residues. CDR3 nucleotide sequence: TGTGCCACCAGCAGAGATTCTTTCGGCTCAGCTAGTGGGTCGGCGGGTTTAGGGCAGTTCTTC. Translation gives CATSRDSFGSASGSAGLGQFF.

The chain uses TRBV24-1 and TRBJ2-1, with D perhaps matching TRBD2 (5 bases). Looked up from germline, CDR1 is KGHDR and CDR2 is SFDVKD. Trimming took off 5 bases at V and 7 bases at J, with 11 bases between the two ends. This CDR3 is built from 13 residues. CDR3 DNA sequence: TGTGCCACCAGTGTTGAGAGGGTGAATGAGCAGTTCTTC. It is translated as CATSVERVNEQFF.

The V and J genes are TRBV2 and TRBJ1-1; D is undetermined. V shed 6 bases and J shed 4 bases, with 12 bases lying between them. The CDR3 is made up of 13 amino acids. The V gene's germline CDR1 is SNHLY and CDR2 FYNNEI. CDR3 nucleotides: TGTGCCAGCAGAACGGACCCCGCCACTGAAGCTTTCTTT. Its protein product is CASRTDPATEAFF. Drawing the rest from reference TRBV2 and TRBJ1-1, the complete variable domain is EPEVTQTPSHQVTQMGQEVILRCVPISNHLYFYWYRQILGQKVEFLVSFYNNEISEKSEIFDDQFSVERPDGSNFTLKIRSTKLEDSAMYFCASRTDPATEAFFGQGTRLTVV.

The V gene is TRBV7-9, the J gene TRBJ2-3; a possible D gene is TRBD1 (5 bases). The J call may be incorrect, as the DNA end agrees better with TRBJ1-5. The germline CDR1 and CDR2 sequences are SEHNR and FQNEAQ (reference sequence). The CDR3 extends over 14 amino acids. As DNA, the CDR3 is TGTGCCAGCAGCTTACAGGGCGCTGATCAGCCCCAGCATTTT. Its protein product is CASSLQGADQPQHF.

This chain connects TRBV10-3 to TRBJ2-2; 7 positions match TRBD1. The junction had 10 bases not matched to a gene; V was cut back by 10 bases and J by 5 bases. This CDR3 region has 14 residues. Germline V CDR1 and CDR2: ENHRY, SYGVKD. CDR3 sequence reads: CATTETGQTGELFF. As DNA, the CDR3 is TGTGCCACCACTGAGACAGGGCAAACCGGGGAGCTGTTTTTT.

The rearrangement joins TRBV19 to TRBJ2-1; TRBD1 might be the D (6 bases). The length of the CDR3 is 12 residues. V was pared by 3 bases and J by 10 bases, with 10 bases between. In germline, CDR1 is LNHDA, CDR2 SQIVND (reference sequence). The chain's CDR3 is CASSMGQWEQFF. As DNA, the CDR3 is TGTGCCAGTAGTATGGGACAATGGGAGCAGTTCTTC.

The rearrangement joins TRBV29-1 to TRBJ2-1; D assignment may be TRBD1 or TRBD2 (5 bases each). Germline lookup yields CDR1 SQVTM and CDR2 ANQGSEA. V was shortened by 8 bases and J by 6 bases, with 11 bases between the two germline ends. The CDR3 contains 11 residues. CDR3 in amino acids: CSFGTLNEQFF. As DNA, the CDR3 is TGCAGCTTTGGGACCCTCAATGAGCAGTTCTTC.

The genes are TRBV5-6 and TRBJ2-6; D tentatively reads TRBD1 or TRBD2 (5 bases each). V dropped 1 base and J dropped 3 bases, with 8 bases sitting between them. Germline values: CDR1 SGHDT, CDR2 YYEEEE. The CDR3 is 15 amino acids. The CDR3 region is CASSLTGLGANVLTF. The CDR3 DNA is TGTGCCAGCAGCTTGACGGGGCTTGGGGCCAACGTCCTGACTTTC.